This is a list of T cell receptor beta chains from one sample in a study of T cell repertoires in cytomegalovirus infection. MiXCR was run by TCRdb on the reads, yielding one entry per CDR3 protein. This table has 310,000 or so distinct CDR3 sequences, about 23% appearing once. The sequencing input was PBMCs. These receptor sequences come from a human donor in good health (CMV status not recorded). Some clones in this sample may be carry-over from other donors' samples. Both conserved end residues are part of each CDR3. D genes are given only for firm matches. Clone size is given for some rows only: seen once, a few or many times, or a class if the clone is expanded.

v_call: TRBV7-2
d_call: .
clone_size: many
j_call: TRBJ2-1
cdr3_length: 14
cdr3_nt: TGTGCCAGCAGCTTTTCCCCTCGCAACAATGAGCAGTTCTTC
cdr3_aa: CASSFSPRNNEQFF

v_call: TRBV7-2
d_call: .
clone_size: many
j_call: TRBJ2-7
cdr3_length: 13
cdr3_nt: TGTGCCAGCAGCTACGGACTGGCGTCTGAGCAGTACTTC
cdr3_aa: CASSYGLASEQYF

v_call: TRBV28
d_call: .
clone_size: .
j_call: TRBJ1-3
cdr3_length: 12
cdr3_nt: TGTGCCAGCAGTTTTAGGGGTAACACCATATATTTT
cdr3_aa: CASSFRGNTIYF

v_call: TRBV7-9
d_call: .
clone_size: .
j_call: TRBJ2-1
cdr3_length: 13
cdr3_nt: TGTGCCAGCAGTCCTCAATTGGGAGATGAGCAGTTCTTC
cdr3_aa: CASSPQLGDEQFF

v_call: TRBV7-3
d_call: TRBD2
clone_size: .
j_call: TRBJ2-1
cdr3_length: 15
cdr3_nt: TGTGCCAGCAGCTCGACTAGCGGGGACTACAATGAGCAGTTCTTC
cdr3_aa: CASSSTSGDYNEQFF

v_call: TRBV19
d_call: TRBD1
clone_size: .
j_call: TRBJ1-5
cdr3_length: 15
cdr3_nt: TGTGCCAGTAGTCTGGACAGGGTACAGTATCAGCCCCAGCATTTT
cdr3_aa: CASSLDRVQYQPQHF

v_call: TRBV6-1
d_call: TRBD1
clone_size: few
j_call: TRBJ2-7
cdr3_length: 13
cdr3_nt: TGTGCCGCAGGCACAGGGGGCTTCTACGAGCAGTACTTC
cdr3_aa: CAAGTGGFYEQYF

v_call: TRBV5-5
d_call: TRBD2
clone_size: .
j_call: TRBJ2-5
cdr3_length: 17
cdr3_nt: TGTGCCAGCAGCTGGCGACTAGCGGGAGGAGAGCAAGAGACCCAGTACTTC
cdr3_aa: CASSWRLAGGEQETQYF

v_call: TRBV12-3/TRBV12-4
d_call: .
clone_size: .
j_call: TRBJ2-3
cdr3_length: 11
cdr3_nt: TGTGCCAGCAGTTTTGTAGATACGCAGTATTTT
cdr3_aa: CASSFVDTQYF

v_call: TRBV7-2
d_call: .
clone_size: many
j_call: TRBJ1-5
cdr3_length: 17
cdr3_nt: TGTGCCAGCAGCCTCAAAACAGGCATAGCGGGCAATCAGCCCCAGCATTTT
cdr3_aa: CASSLKTGIAGNQPQHF

v_call: TRBV12-3/TRBV12-4
d_call: .
clone_size: few
j_call: TRBJ1-2
cdr3_length: 11
cdr3_nt: TGTGCCAGCAGTACCCTGAGCGGCTACACCTTC
cdr3_aa: CASSTLSGYTF

v_call: TRBV5-1
d_call: .
clone_size: few
j_call: TRBJ2-2
cdr3_length: 14
cdr3_nt: TGCGCCAGCAGCTTGGTCCAGGACACCGGGGAGCTGTTTTTT
cdr3_aa: CASSLVQDTGELFF

v_call: TRBV5-6
d_call: .
clone_size: .
j_call: TRBJ1-1
cdr3_length: 15
cdr3_nt: TGTGCCAGCAGCCCCTTGGCAGAAATGAACACTGAAGCTTTCTTT
cdr3_aa: CASSPLAEMNTEAFF

v_call: TRBV7-9
d_call: TRBD1
clone_size: many
j_call: TRBJ1-1
cdr3_length: 15
cdr3_nt: TGTGCCAGCAACAGGGGCCCTTTTGGTGATACTGAAGCTTTCTTT
cdr3_aa: CASNRGPFGDTEAFF

v_call: TRBV28
d_call: .
clone_size: .
j_call: TRBJ2-1
cdr3_length: 14
cdr3_nt: TGTGCCGGCAGTTTAAAAGGCGACCGAGTTGAGCAGTTCTTC
cdr3_aa: CAGSLKGDRVEQFF

v_call: TRBV5-4
d_call: .
clone_size: .
j_call: TRBJ1-4
cdr3_length: 13
cdr3_nt: TGTGCCAGCAGCTACAGGGACGGCGAAAAACTGTTTTTT
cdr3_aa: CASSYRDGEKLFF

v_call: TRBV7-6
d_call: .
clone_size: many
j_call: TRBJ2-3
cdr3_length: 13
cdr3_nt: TGTGCCAGCAGCTTAAATGGAAAAGATACGCAGTATTTT
cdr3_aa: CASSLNGKDTQYF

v_call: TRBV5-3
d_call: TRBD2
clone_size: .
j_call: TRBJ2-1
cdr3_length: 16
cdr3_nt: TGTGCCAGCAGCTTGGGCCGAAGCGGGGCCTACAATGAGCAGTTCTTC
cdr3_aa: CASSLGRSGAYNEQFF

v_call: TRBV6-2/TRBV6-3
d_call: TRBD2
clone_size: .
j_call: TRBJ2-7
cdr3_length: 15
cdr3_nt: TGTGCCAGCAGTCGCTTACTAGCGGGAGCAGTCGAGCAGTACTTC
cdr3_aa: CASSRLLAGAVEQYF

v_call: TRBV14
d_call: TRBD2
clone_size: .
j_call: TRBJ2-5
cdr3_length: 17
cdr3_nt: TGTGCCAGCAGCCACCGGACTAGCGGGAACCAAAAAGAGACCCAGTACTTC
cdr3_aa: CASSHRTSGNQKETQYF

v_call: TRBV10-3
d_call: .
clone_size: once
j_call: TRBJ1-1
cdr3_length: 13
cdr3_nt: TGTGCCATCAGTGAGGGCGGGGTGAGTGAAGCTTTCTTT
cdr3_aa: CAISEGGVSEAFF

v_call: TRBV12-3/TRBV12-4
d_call: .
clone_size: many
j_call: TRBJ1-2
cdr3_length: 13
cdr3_nt: TGTGCCAGCACCCAGGGACGTTGGTATGGCTACACCTTC
cdr3_aa: CASTQGRWYGYTF

v_call: TRBV7-6
d_call: TRBD1
clone_size: few
j_call: TRBJ2-2
cdr3_length: 12
cdr3_nt: TGTGCCAGCAGCTTAAAACAGGGGGACTTCCATTTT
cdr3_aa: CASSLKQGDFHF

v_call: TRBV20-1
d_call: .
clone_size: .
j_call: TRBJ1-2
cdr3_length: 12
cdr3_nt: TGCAGTGCTAGGGAACAGGGAACTGGCTACACCTTC
cdr3_aa: CSAREQGTGYTF

v_call: TRBV12-3/TRBV12-4
d_call: .
clone_size: many
j_call: TRBJ2-7
cdr3_length: 14
cdr3_nt: TGTGCCAGCAGTTTCATTTCTACCTGGGCTGAGCAGTACTTC
cdr3_aa: CASSFISTWAEQYF

v_call: TRBV7-2
d_call: .
clone_size: .
j_call: TRBJ1-1
cdr3_length: 13
cdr3_nt: TGTGCCAGCAGCTTAAACTATCGCCCTGAAGCTTTCTTT
cdr3_aa: CASSLNYRPEAFF

v_call: TRBV2
d_call: TRBD2
clone_size: .
j_call: TRBJ2-3
cdr3_length: 14
cdr3_nt: TGTGCCAGAAACTTAGCGGGACGCACAGATACGCAGTATTTT
cdr3_aa: CARNLAGRTDTQYF

v_call: TRBV7-6
d_call: TRBD1
clone_size: .
j_call: TRBJ1-5
cdr3_length: 13
cdr3_nt: TGTGCCAGCAGTTCAGGGGGCTACCAGCCCCAGCATTTT
cdr3_aa: CASSSGGYQPQHF

v_call: TRBV7-6
d_call: .
clone_size: .
j_call: TRBJ2-3
cdr3_length: 14
cdr3_nt: TGTGCCAGCAGCTTAGGTCAGGACACAGATACGCAGTATTTT
cdr3_aa: CASSLGQDTDTQYF

v_call: TRBV7-6
d_call: .
clone_size: many
j_call: TRBJ1-5
cdr3_length: 15
cdr3_nt: TGTGCCAGCAGCTTGCAGGCTGAGAGCAATCAGCCCCAGCATTTT
cdr3_aa: CASSLQAESNQPQHF

v_call: TRBV2
d_call: .
clone_size: .
j_call: TRBJ2-6
cdr3_length: 16
cdr3_nt: TGTGCCAGCACCCCCGACAGAAACTCTGGGGCCAACGTCCTGACTTTC
cdr3_aa: CASTPDRNSGANVLTF

v_call: TRBV5-1
d_call: TRBD1
clone_size: few
j_call: TRBJ1-2
cdr3_length: 15
cdr3_nt: TGCGCCAGCAGCTTGTCCGGACAGGAGTATGGAGGCTACACCTTC
cdr3_aa: CASSLSGQEYGGYTF

v_call: TRBV7-2
d_call: TRBD1
clone_size: few
j_call: TRBJ2-1
cdr3_length: 13
cdr3_nt: TGTGCCAGCAGCTTGGGACAGGTTCGAGAGCAGTTCTTC
cdr3_aa: CASSLGQVREQFF

v_call: TRBV2
d_call: TRBD1
clone_size: .
j_call: TRBJ1-5
cdr3_length: 15
cdr3_nt: TGTGCCAGCAGCCAGGGGACAGATAGCAATCAGCCCCAGCATTTT
cdr3_aa: CASSQGTDSNQPQHF

v_call: TRBV7-2
d_call: TRBD1
clone_size: .
j_call: TRBJ2-5
cdr3_length: 13
cdr3_nt: TGTGCCAGCAGCTGGGGACAGGGTGAGACCCAGTACTTC
cdr3_aa: CASSWGQGETQYF

v_call: TRBV5-6
d_call: .
clone_size: .
j_call: TRBJ2-1
cdr3_length: 16
cdr3_nt: TGTGCCAGCAGCTGGGACAGCGGGGCCCCTACAGGTGAGCAGTTCTTC
cdr3_aa: CASSWDSGAPTGEQFF

v_call: TRBV7-2
d_call: .
clone_size: many
j_call: TRBJ2-2
cdr3_length: 14
cdr3_nt: TGTGCCAGCAGCCAGTCGCATCAGGTCGGGGAGCTGTTTTTT
cdr3_aa: CASSQSHQVGELFF

v_call: TRBV4-1
d_call: .
clone_size: many
j_call: TRBJ1-1
cdr3_length: 13
cdr3_nt: TGCGCCAGCAGCCAAGTCGGGAACACTGAAGCTTTCTTT
cdr3_aa: CASSQVGNTEAFF

v_call: TRBV29-1
d_call: .
clone_size: once
j_call: TRBJ1-2
cdr3_length: 15
cdr3_nt: TGCAGCGCCACAAGGACAGTGGGGGCCAACTATGGCTACACCTTC
cdr3_aa: CSATRTVGANYGYTF

v_call: TRBV10-3
d_call: TRBD2
clone_size: many
j_call: TRBJ2-3
cdr3_length: 17
cdr3_nt: TGTGCCACCACCCGGGGACTAGCGGGGGCAAGCACAGATACGCAGTATTTT
cdr3_aa: CATTRGLAGASTDTQYF

v_call: TRBV7-2
d_call: .
clone_size: many
j_call: TRBJ2-7
cdr3_length: 15
cdr3_nt: TGTGCCAGCAGCTTAGTAGTGACCAACTCCTACGAGCAGTACTTC
cdr3_aa: CASSLVVTNSYEQYF

v_call: TRBV5-1
d_call: .
clone_size: .
j_call: TRBJ2-7
cdr3_length: 13
cdr3_nt: TGCGCCAGCAGCTTGGTAACGGAGATAGGCTGGTACTTC
cdr3_aa: CASSLVTEIGWYF

v_call: TRBV7-2
d_call: .
clone_size: few
j_call: TRBJ1-2
cdr3_length: 14
cdr3_nt: TGTGCCAGCAGCTCCCTCTGGGTGGATGGAGGCTACACCTTC
cdr3_aa: CASSSLWVDGGYTF

v_call: TRBV7-2
d_call: .
clone_size: many
j_call: TRBJ2-1
cdr3_length: 14
cdr3_nt: TGTGCCAGCAGCTTAGTTAACAGCCTCGATGAGCAGTTCTTC
cdr3_aa: CASSLVNSLDEQFF

v_call: TRBV12-3/TRBV12-4
d_call: TRBD1
clone_size: .
j_call: TRBJ2-1
cdr3_length: 11
cdr3_nt: TGTGCCAGCAGTTCTCGGGACAGGGCCCTCTTC
cdr3_aa: CASSSRDRALF

v_call: TRBV7-2
d_call: .
clone_size: few
j_call: TRBJ2-1
cdr3_length: 13
cdr3_nt: TGTGCCAGCAGCTTGAGGGTAGCAGGTGAGCAGTTCTTC
cdr3_aa: CASSLRVAGEQFF

v_call: TRBV11-3
d_call: .
clone_size: many
j_call: TRBJ2-1
cdr3_length: 15
cdr3_nt: TGTGCCAGCAGCATCAACCCGGCTCAGGGGAGTGAGCAGTTCTTC
cdr3_aa: CASSINPAQGSEQFF

v_call: TRBV7-2
d_call: .
clone_size: .
j_call: TRBJ2-5
cdr3_length: 14
cdr3_nt: TGTGCCAGCAGCTTGGACGGGAGAGGAGAGACCCAGTACTTC
cdr3_aa: CASSLDGRGETQYF

v_call: TRBV24-1
d_call: .
clone_size: many
j_call: TRBJ1-5
cdr3_length: 14
cdr3_nt: TGTGCCACCAGTGCCCCGGCCAGCAATCAGCCCCAGCATTTT
cdr3_aa: CATSAPASNQPQHF